The clone carrying this T cell receptor (beta chain) came up a few times. Its antigen is not known. The data stem from a study of blood T cells in healthy people across ages. Study findings and constraints: TCR beta diversity per million T cells fell roughly linearly with age.

Trimming removed 6 bases from V and 1 base from J, with 7 bases in between. Germline loops: CDR1 DFQATT, CDR2 SNEGSKA (reference sequence). CDR3 length: 12 residues. For the second PCR, which ran for 7 to 11 cycles, a sample-barcoded 5' primer and a J-beta primer mix were used. One entry per CDR3 protein results from TCRdb running MiXCR on the 5' RACE reads. This table has about 1.7 million distinct CDR3 sequences, roughly 28% appearing once. Sample: blood. This TCR was recovered from a woman in her twenties or thirties in good health. The V and J genes are TRBV20-1 and TRBJ1-5; D perhaps matches TRBD1 (5 bases). The chain's CDR3 is CSAQGSNQPQHF. The CDR3 DNA sequence: TGCAGTGCCCAGGGCAGCAATCAGCCCCAGCATTTT.